The 8 T cell receptor beta chains given below trace back to one sample, sequenced in a study of OX40 agonist ivuxolimab in advanced cancers. Assay used: immunoSEQ multiplex PCR; TCRdb lists only in-frame clones, some missing. The sample carries about 71,000 clones, 80% to 85% recorded once. The source material was CD4+ or CD8+ T cells sorted from blood, sampled in a trial of the OX40 agonist ivuxolimab. The source of these receptors is an adult with an advanced solid tumor such as melanoma, head and neck, liver or kidney cancer.

V gene TRBV7-2 combines with J gene TRBJ1-3; D ambiguous. Trimming took 4 bases from V and 0 from J, leaving 19 bases between them. Per germline, CDR1 SGHTA and CDR2 FQGNSA. The CDR3 extends over 18 amino acids. CDR3 sequence (DNA): TGTGCCAGCAGCTCCCATTTGTCCCCATACAGCTCTGGAAACACCATATATTTT. Residues: CASSSHLSPYSSGNTIYF.

This sequence joins TRBV18 and TRBJ2-3; 12 positions match TRBD2. This CDR3 has 15 residues. The germline V gene encodes CDR1 KGHSH and CDR2 LQKENI. V gave up 1 base and J gave up 9 bases; unmatched junction bases: 5. Here the CDR3 DNA reads TGTGCCAGCTCACCACGGACTAGCGGGGCGGGCACGCAGTATTTT. Amino acids: CASSPRTSGAGTQYF.

The chain joins TRBV10-3 to TRBJ1-4; possible D gene TRBD1, 6 bases. The CDR3 totals 13 residues. Per germline, CDR1 ENHRY and CDR2 SYGVKD. The ends were cut back, 6 bases at V and 5 bases at J, with 10 bases in the middle. The chain's CDR3 is CAIRRQENEKLFF. The CDR3 DNA sequence: TGTGCCATCAGGAGACAGGAAAATGAAAAACTGTTTTTT.

The table lists this clone with a count of one. The chain employs TRBV11-3 and TRBJ2-5, with TRBD1 as a possible D gene (5 bases). Germline values: CDR1 SGHNT, CDR2 YENEEA. V was pared by 1 base and J by 2 bases, with 5 bases between. The CDR3 spans 13 residues. CDR3 in amino acids: CASSLGQQETQYF. The CDR3 DNA follows: TGTGCCAGCAGCTTAGGACAGCAAGAGACCCAGTACTTC. Combining the CDR3 with reference TRBV11-3 and TRBJ2-5 gives the whole variable domain EAGVVQSPRYKIIEKKQPVAFWCNPISGHNTLYWYLQNLGQGPELLIRYENEEAVDDSQLPKDRFSAERLKGVDSTLKIQPAELGDSAVYLCASSLGQQETQYFGPGTRLLVL.

This clone has more than one count but fewer than ten. The V gene is TRBV5-5, the J gene TRBJ1-6, with D uncertain. Trimming pared 2 bases from V and 5 bases from J, leaving 11 bases between. Germline assignment: CDR1 SGHKS and CDR2 YYEKEE (reference sequence). This CDR3 contains 15 residues. The CDR3: CASSFLPGDNSPLHF. CDR3 nucleotides: TGTGCCAGCAGCTTCTTACCCGGCGATAATTCACCCCTCCACTTT.

V and J are TRBV9 and TRBJ2-1; D unresolved. This CDR3 comprises 13 residues. In germline, CDR1 is SGDLS, CDR2 YYNGEE. V was trimmed by 0 bases and J by 6 bases, leaving 7 bases between them. The CDR3 is CASSVDTLNEQFF. CDR3 in DNA: TGTGCCAGCAGCGTAGACACCCTCAATGAGCAGTTCTTC. The full variable domain, with the rest looked up from reference TRBV9 and TRBJ2-1, is DSGVTQTPKHLITATGQRVTLRCSPRSGDLSVYWYQQSLDQGLQFLIQYYNGEERAKGNILERFSAQQFPDLHSELNLSSLELGDSALYFCASSVDTLNEQFFGPGTRLTVL.

This sequence joins TRBV15 and TRBJ1-2, with D possibly TRBD1 on 5 matching bases. Germline CDR1 reads LNHNV; CDR2 reads YYDKDF (reference sequence). This CDR3 has 17 residues. Trimming took off 2 bases at V and 3 bases at J, with 19 bases between the two ends. CDR3 protein: CATSRSFSGTRDYGYTF. The CDR3 DNA reads as TGTGCCACCAGCAGATCATTTTCGGGGACGAGGGACTATGGCTACACCTTC.

The chain combines TRBV5-1 with TRBJ1-3, with 10 bases fitting TRBD1. Trimming took 0 bases from V and 1 from J; bases not matched to a gene: 4. Germline V gene data show CDR1 as SGHRS and CDR2 as YFSETQ. This CDR3 is built from 17 residues. The CDR3 spells CASSLVGQGSSGNTIYF. Here the CDR3 DNA reads TGCGCCAGCAGCTTGGTGGGACAGGGGTCTTCTGGAAACACCATATATTTT.